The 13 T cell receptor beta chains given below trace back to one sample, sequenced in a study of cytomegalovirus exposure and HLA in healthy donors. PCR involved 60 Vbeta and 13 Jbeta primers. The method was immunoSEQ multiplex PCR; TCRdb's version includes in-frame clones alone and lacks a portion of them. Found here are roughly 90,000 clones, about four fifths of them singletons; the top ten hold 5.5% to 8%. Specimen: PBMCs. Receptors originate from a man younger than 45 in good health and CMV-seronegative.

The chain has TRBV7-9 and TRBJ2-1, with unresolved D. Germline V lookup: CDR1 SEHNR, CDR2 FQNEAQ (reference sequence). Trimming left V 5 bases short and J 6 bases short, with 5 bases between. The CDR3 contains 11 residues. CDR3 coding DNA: TGTGCCAGCAGCCCCATCAATGAGCAGTTCTTC. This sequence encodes CASSPINEQFF.

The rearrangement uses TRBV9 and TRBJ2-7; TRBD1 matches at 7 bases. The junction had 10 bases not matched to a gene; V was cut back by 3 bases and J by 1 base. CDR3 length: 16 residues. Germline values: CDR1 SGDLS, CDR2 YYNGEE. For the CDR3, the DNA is TGTGCCAGCAGCGGAACACAGGGGACCCCATCCTACGAGCAGTACTTC. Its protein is CASSGTQGTPSYEQYF.

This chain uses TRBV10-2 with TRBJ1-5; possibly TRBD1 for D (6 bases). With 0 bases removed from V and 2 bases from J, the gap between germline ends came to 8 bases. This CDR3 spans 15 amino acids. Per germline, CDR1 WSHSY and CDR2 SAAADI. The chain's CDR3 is CASSESPGGNQPQHF. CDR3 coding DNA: TGCGCCAGCAGTGAGTCTCCAGGGGGCAATCAGCCCCAGCATTTT.

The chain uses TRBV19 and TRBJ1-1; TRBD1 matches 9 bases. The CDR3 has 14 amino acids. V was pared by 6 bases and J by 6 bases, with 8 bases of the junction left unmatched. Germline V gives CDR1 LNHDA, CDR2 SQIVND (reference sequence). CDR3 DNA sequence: TGTGCCAGTAGGAAACAGGGGGCGCAGGCTGAAGCTTTCTTT. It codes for CASRKQGAQAEAFF.

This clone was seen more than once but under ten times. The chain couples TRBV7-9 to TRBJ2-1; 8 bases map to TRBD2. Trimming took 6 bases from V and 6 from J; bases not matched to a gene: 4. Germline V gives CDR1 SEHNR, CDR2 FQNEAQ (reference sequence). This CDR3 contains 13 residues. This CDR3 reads CASRREGRNEQFF. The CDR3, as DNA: TGTGCCAGCAGACGGGAGGGGCGCAATGAGCAGTTCTTC.

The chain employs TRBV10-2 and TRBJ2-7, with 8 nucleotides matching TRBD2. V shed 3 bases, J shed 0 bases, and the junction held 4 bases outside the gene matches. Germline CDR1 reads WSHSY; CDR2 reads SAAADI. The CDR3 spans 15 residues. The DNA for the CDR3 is TGCGCCAGCAGTGAATCCAGCGGGAGCTCCTACGAGCAGTACTTC. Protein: CASSESSGSSYEQYF.

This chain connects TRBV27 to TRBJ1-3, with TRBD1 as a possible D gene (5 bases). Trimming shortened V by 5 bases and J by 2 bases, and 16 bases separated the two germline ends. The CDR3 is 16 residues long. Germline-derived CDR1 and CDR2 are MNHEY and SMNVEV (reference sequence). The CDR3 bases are TGTGCCAGCAGTCCGTTCGGGGGATTCACTGGAAACACCATATATTTT. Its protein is CASSPFGGFTGNTIYF.

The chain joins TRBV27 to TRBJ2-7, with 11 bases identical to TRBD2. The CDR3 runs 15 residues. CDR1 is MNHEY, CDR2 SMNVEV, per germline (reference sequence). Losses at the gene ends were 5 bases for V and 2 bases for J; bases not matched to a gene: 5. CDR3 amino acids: CASSAGLAATYEQYF. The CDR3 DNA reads TGTGCCAGCAGTGCGGGACTAGCGGCCACCTACGAGCAGTACTTC.

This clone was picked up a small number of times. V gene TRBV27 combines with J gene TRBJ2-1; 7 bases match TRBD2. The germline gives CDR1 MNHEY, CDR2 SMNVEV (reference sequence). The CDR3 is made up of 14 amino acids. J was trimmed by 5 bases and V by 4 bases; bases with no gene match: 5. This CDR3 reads CASSSSGNNNEQFF. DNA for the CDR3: TGTGCCAGCAGTTCAAGCGGGAACAACAATGAGCAGTTCTTC.

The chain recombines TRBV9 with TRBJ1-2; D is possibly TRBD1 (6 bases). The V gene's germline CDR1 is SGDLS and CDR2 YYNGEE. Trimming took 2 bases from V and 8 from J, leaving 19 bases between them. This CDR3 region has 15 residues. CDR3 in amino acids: CASSVAPPGVEGYTF. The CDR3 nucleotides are TGTGCCAGCAGCGTCGCCCCCCCAGGGGTTGAAGGCTACACCTTC.

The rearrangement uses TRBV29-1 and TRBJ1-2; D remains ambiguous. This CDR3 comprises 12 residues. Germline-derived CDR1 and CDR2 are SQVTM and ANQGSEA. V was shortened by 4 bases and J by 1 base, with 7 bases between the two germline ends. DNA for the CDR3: TGCAGCGTTGCGGAGAATAACTATGGCTACACCTTC. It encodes CSVAENNYGYTF.

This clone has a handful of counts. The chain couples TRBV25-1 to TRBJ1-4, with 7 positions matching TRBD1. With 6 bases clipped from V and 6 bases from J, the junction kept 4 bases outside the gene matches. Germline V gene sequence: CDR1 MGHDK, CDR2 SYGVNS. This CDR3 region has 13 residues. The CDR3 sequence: CASSGDSYEKLFF. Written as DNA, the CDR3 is TGTGCCAGCAGCGGGGACAGCTATGAAAAACTGTTTTTT.

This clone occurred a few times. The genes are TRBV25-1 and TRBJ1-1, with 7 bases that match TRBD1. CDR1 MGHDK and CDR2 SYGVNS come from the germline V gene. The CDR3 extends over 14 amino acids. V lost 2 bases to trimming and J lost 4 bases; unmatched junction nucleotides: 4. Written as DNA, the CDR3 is TGTGCCAGCAGTGAAGGGGCAGGGGGCACTGAAGCTTTCTTT. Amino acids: CASSEGAGGTEAFF. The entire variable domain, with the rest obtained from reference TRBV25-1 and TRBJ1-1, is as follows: EADIYQTPRYLVIGTGKKITLECSQTMGHDKMYWYQQDPGMELHLIHYSYGVNSTEKGDLSSESTVSRIRTEHFPLTLESARPSHTSQYLCASSEGAGGTEAFFGQGTRLTVV.